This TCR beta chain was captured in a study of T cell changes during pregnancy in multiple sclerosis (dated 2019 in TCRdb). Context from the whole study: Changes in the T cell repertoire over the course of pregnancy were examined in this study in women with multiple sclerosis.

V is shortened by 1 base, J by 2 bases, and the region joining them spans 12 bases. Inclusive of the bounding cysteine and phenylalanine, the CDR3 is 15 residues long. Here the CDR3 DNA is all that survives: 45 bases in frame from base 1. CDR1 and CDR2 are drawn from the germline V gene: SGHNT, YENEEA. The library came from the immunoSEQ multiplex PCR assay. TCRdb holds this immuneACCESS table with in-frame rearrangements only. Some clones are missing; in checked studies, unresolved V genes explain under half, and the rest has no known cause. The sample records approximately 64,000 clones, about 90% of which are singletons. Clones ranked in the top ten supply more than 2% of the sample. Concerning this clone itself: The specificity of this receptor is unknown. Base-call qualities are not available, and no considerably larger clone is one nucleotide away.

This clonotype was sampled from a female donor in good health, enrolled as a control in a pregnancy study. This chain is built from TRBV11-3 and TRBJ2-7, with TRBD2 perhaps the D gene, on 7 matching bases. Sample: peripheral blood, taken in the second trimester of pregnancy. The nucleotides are TGTGCCAGCAGCTTAGGGGGGGGCCTCACCTACGAGCAGTACTTC. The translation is CASSLGGGLTYEQYF. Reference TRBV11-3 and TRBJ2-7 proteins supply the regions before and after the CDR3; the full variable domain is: EAGVVQSPRYKIIEKKQPVAFWCNPISGHNTLYWYLQNLGQGPELLIRYENEEAVDDSQLPKDRFSAERLKGVDSTLKIQPAELGDSAVYLCASSLGGGLTYEQYFGPGTRLTVT.